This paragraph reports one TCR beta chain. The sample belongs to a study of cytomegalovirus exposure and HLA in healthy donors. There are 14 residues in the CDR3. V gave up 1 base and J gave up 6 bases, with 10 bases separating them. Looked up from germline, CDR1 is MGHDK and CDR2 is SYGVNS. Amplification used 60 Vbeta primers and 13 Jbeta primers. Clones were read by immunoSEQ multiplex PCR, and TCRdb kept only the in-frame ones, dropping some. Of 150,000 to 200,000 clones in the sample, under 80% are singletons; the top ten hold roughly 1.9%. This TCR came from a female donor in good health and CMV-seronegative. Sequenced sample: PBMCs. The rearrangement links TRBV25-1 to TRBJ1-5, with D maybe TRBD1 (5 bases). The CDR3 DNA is TGTGCCAGCAGTGAATCAGGGTTGGGTCAGCCCCAGCATTTT. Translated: CASSESGLGQPQHF. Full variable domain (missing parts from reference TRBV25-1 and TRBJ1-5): EADIYQTPRYLVIGTGKKITLECSQTMGHDKMYWYQQDPGMELHLIHYSYGVNSTEKGDLSSESTVSRIRTEHFPLTLESARPSHTSQYLCASSESGLGQPQHFGDGTRLSIL.